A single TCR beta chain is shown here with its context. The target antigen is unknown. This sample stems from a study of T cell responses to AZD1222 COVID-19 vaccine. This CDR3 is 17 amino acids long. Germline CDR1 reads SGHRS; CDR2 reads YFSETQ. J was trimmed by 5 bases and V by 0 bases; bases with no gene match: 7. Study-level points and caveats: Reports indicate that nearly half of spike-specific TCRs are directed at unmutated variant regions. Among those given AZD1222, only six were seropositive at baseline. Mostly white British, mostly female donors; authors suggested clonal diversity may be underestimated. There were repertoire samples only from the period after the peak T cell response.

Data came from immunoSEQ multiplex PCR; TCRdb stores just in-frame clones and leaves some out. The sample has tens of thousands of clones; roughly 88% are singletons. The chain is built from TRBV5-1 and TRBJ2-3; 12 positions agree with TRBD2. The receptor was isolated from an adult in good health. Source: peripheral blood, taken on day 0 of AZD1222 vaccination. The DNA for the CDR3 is TGCGCCAGCAGCTTGGCGGCTAGCGGGGGGGCAGGAGATACGCAGTATTTT. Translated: CASSLAASGGAGDTQYF.